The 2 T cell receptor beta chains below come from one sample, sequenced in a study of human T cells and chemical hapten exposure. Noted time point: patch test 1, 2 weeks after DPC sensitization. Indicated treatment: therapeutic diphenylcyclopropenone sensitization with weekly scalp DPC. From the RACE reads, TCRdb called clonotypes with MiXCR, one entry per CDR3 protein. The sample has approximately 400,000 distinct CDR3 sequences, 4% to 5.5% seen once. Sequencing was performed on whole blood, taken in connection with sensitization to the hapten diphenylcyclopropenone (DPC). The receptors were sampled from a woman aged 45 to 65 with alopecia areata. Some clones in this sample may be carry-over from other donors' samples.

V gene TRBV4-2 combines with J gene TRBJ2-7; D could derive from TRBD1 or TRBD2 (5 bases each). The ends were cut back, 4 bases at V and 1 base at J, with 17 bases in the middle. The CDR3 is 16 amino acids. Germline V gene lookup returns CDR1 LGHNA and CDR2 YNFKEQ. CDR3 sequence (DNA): TGTGCCAGCAGCCGGCACCCCGGGACCGAGTCCTACGAGCAGTACTTC. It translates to CASSRHPGTESYEQYF.

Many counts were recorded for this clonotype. In DNA form, the CDR3 reads TGCAGTGCTAGCACGGGACAGCTCACAGATACGCAGTATTTT. Amino acids: CSASTGQLTDTQYF. The genes are TRBV20-1 and TRBJ2-3; 7 nucleotides line up with TRBD1. Unmatched junction bases numbered 5, after V lost 3 bases and J lost 2 bases. The CDR3 is made up of 14 amino acids. The V gene's germline CDR1 is DFQATT and CDR2 SNEGSKA (reference sequence).